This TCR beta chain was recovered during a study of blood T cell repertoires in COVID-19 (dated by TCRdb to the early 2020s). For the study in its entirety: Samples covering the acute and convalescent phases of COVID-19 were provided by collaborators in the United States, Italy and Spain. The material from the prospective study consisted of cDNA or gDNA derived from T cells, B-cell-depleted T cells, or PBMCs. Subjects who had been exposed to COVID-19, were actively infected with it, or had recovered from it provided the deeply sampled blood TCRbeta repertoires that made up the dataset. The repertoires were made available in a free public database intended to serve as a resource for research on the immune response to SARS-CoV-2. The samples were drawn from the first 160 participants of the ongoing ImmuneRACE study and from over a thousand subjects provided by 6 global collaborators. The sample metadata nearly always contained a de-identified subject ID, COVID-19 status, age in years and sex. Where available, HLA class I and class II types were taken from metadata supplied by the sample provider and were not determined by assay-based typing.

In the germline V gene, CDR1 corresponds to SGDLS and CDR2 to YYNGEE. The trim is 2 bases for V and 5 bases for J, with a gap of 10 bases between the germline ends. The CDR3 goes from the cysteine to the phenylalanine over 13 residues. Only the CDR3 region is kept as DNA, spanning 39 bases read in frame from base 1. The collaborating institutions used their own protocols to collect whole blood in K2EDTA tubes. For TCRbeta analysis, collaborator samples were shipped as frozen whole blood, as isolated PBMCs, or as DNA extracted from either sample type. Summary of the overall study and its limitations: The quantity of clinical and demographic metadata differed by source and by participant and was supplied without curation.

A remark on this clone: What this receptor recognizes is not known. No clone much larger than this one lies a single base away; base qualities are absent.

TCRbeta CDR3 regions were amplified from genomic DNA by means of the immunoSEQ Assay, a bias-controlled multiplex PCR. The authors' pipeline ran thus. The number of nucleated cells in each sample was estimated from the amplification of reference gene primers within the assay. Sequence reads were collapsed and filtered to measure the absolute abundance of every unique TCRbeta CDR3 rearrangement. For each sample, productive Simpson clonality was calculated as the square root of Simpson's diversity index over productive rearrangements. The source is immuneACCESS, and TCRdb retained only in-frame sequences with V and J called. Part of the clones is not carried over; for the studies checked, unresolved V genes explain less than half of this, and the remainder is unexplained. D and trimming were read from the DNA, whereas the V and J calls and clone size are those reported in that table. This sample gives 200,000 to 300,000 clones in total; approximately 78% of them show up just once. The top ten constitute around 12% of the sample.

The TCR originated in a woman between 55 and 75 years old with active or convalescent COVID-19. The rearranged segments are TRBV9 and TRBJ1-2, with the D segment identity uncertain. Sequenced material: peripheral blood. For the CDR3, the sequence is CASSVGGKYGYTF. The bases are TGTGCCAGCAGCGTCGGCGGAAAATATGGCTACACCTTC.